The present T cell receptor beta chain was sequenced within a study of CD4 T cells in relation to SARS-CoV-2 and coronaviruses. Study results and limitations: In roughly 61% of donors, memory CD4+ clonotypes crossrecognized SARS-CoV-2 and at least one common cold coronavirus spike.

Note on this clone: Its antigen is still unknown.

The CDR3 has 15 residues. Per the germline V gene, CDR1 is SGHNT and CDR2 is YYREEE (reference sequence). V lost 3 bases, J lost 4 bases, and 6 bases stayed unmatched. The unexposed donors gave CD4+ T cells in 2011-2018, prior to COVID-19. Cryopreserved PBMCs were CD4-enriched, then split into naive and memory cells. Assay: immunoSEQ multiplex PCR; the TCRdb copy retains only in-frame clones and omits some. The table lists nearly 70,000 clones, over 90% of them singletons, with roughly 0.21% in the top ten. The source material was naive CD4+ T cells from PBMCs. Regarding subset: naive CD4+ T cells isolated by negative enrichment. The sequence derives from a human donor in good health. The J gene is TRBJ2-1, the V gene TRBV5-4; 8 bases map to TRBD1. The CDR3 nucleotides read TGTGCCAGCAGCTCCCGGGACAGGCAGTACAATGAGCAGTTCTTC. This codes for CASSSRDRQYNEQFF.